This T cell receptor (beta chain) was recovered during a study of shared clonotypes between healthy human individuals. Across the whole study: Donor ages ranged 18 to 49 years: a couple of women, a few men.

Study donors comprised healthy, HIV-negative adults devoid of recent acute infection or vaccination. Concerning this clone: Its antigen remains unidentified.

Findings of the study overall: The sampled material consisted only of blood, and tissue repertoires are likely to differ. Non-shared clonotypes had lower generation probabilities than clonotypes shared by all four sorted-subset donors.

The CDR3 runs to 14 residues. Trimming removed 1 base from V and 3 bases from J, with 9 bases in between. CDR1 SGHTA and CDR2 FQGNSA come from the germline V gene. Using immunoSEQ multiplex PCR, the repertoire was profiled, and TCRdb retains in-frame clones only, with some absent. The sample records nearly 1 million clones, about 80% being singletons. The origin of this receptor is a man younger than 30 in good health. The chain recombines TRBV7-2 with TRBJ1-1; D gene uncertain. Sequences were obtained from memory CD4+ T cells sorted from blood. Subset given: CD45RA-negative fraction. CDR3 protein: CASSLVSSYTEAFF. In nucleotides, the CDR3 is TGTGCCAGCAGCTTAGTGTCCAGCTACACTGAAGCTTTCTTT.